The 29 T cell receptor beta chains listed next were all sequenced from one sample in a study of vaccination effects on CD4 cells after COVID-19. The antigens these receptors bind are not known. Sequencing used immunoSEQ multiplex PCR; TCRdb keeps in-frame clones, though not all of them. The top ten clones hold around 3.5% of a sample with 40,000 to 45,000 clones, 76% of them seen once. The authors isolated CD4+ T cells after about 10 days of culture. From March to December 2020, the person had a SARS-CoV-2 infection that was confirmed by PCR. Participants were given two doses of BNT162b2 or mRNA-1273 vaccine. The sequencing here drew on CD4+ T cells from PBMCs cultured without peptide, taken after COVID-19 vaccination. These receptors were taken from a human donor who had a prior SARS-CoV-2 infection.

J is TRBJ1-3 and V is TRBV3-1 (or the pseudogene TRBV3-2); D not resolved. This CDR3 has 17 residues. Germline CDR1 reads LGHDT; CDR2 reads YNNKEL (reference sequence). Trimming removed 0 bases at V and 0 bases at J, with 12 bases between. The CDR3 spells CASSQDPNSFSGNTIYF. The CDR3 DNA follows: TGTGCCAGCAGCCAAGATCCCAACAGCTTCTCTGGAAACACCATATATTTT.

This rearrangement joins TRBV5-6 to TRBJ1-2, with TRBD1 as a possible D gene (6 bases). CDR3 length: 16 residues. Germline V gene lookup returns CDR1 SGHDT and CDR2 YYEEEE. V was cut by 1 base and J by 6 bases, with 19 bases left in between. The CDR3 spells CASSLSGRAGADGYTF. In DNA form, the CDR3 reads TGTGCCAGCAGCTTGTCCGGCCGTGCAGGGGCGGATGGCTACACCTTC.

The chain is built from TRBV7-3 and TRBJ2-1, with TRBD2 as a possible D gene (7 bases). The germline CDR1 and CDR2 sequences are SGHTA and FQGTGA. The CDR3 consists of 14 residues. V lost 3 bases, J lost 8 bases, and 14 bases lay in between. In DNA form, the CDR3 reads TGTGCCAGCAGCTTGGGGGGGCAAATCGATGAGCAGTTCTTC. Translating it yields CASSLGGQIDEQFF.

V gene TRBV11-2 combines with J gene TRBJ2-1; possibly TRBD1 or TRBD2 for D (5 bases each). Germline lookup yields CDR1 SGHAT and CDR2 FQNNGV. V lost 1 base and J 0 bases, leaving 16 bases between the germline ends. The CDR3 spans 18 residues. Here the CDR3 reads CASSLGVWGKSSYNEQFF. In DNA, the CDR3 is TGTGCCAGCAGCTTAGGGGTTTGGGGGAAGAGCTCCTACAATGAGCAGTTCTTC.

This chain links TRBV11-3 with TRBJ2-1; possible D gene TRBD1, 6 bases. This CDR3 is built from 17 residues. Germline lookup yields CDR1 SGHNT and CDR2 YENEEA. Deletions cut 5 bases from V and 4 bases from J, with 21 bases between. The CDR3 sequence: CASSPPDRRGSYNEQFF. Written as DNA, the CDR3 is TGTGCCAGCAGCCCTCCGGACAGAAGAGGGTCGTACAATGAGCAGTTCTTC.

This chain uses TRBV9 with TRBJ2-3; D possibly matches TRBD1 or TRBD2 (5 bases each). Trimming took off 3 bases at V and 0 bases at J, with 11 bases between the two ends. CDR1 and CDR2 (germline): SGDLS, YYNGEE. CDR3 length: 15 residues. The DNA of the CDR3 is TGTGCCAGCAGCGACGGGGCACCTAGCACAGATACGCAGTATTTT. Translating it yields CASSDGAPSTDTQYF.

The rearrangement uses TRBV5-6 and TRBJ1-4, with D possibly TRBD1 on 6 matching bases. CDR1 and CDR2 (germline): SGHDT, YYEEEE. CDR3 length: 15 amino acids. V was clipped by 1 base and J by 6 bases, with 13 bases between them. CDR3 in amino acids: CASSLSGEGDEKLFF. For the CDR3, the DNA is TGTGCCAGCAGCTTGTCAGGGGAAGGGGATGAAAAACTGTTTTTT.

The sample holds a few counts of this clone. J is TRBJ2-1 and V is TRBV20-1; weak D call: TRBD2 (7 bases). V was cut by 3 bases and J by 7 bases, with 19 bases left in between. The V gene's germline CDR1 is DFQATT and CDR2 SNEGSKA (reference sequence). This CDR3 comprises 15 residues. The CDR3 sequence is CSASRVGGGRNEQFF. CDR3 DNA sequence: TGCAGTGCTAGTCGAGTGGGGGGGGGCAGGAATGAGCAGTTCTTC.

V is TRBV5-5 and J is TRBJ1-2; weak D call: TRBD1 (6 bases). The V and J ends lost 1 base and 1 base respectively, with 11 bases between them. Germline loops: CDR1 SGHKS, CDR2 YYEKEE (reference sequence). CDR3 length: 15 residues. For the CDR3, the DNA is TGTGCCAGCAGCTTGCCGAGGACAGATAACTATGGCTACACCTTC. As protein: CASSLPRTDNYGYTF.

The chain is built from TRBV11-3 and TRBJ2-1, with 15 bases that match TRBD2. Trimming at V came to 4 bases and at J to 7 bases, leaving 5 bases not matched to a gene. The CDR3 totals 16 residues. Germline V gene sequence: CDR1 SGHNT, CDR2 YENEEA. CDR3 in DNA: TGTGCCAGCAGCTCCTGGACTAGCGGGAGGGAGAATGAGCAGTTCTTC. Protein: CASSSWTSGRENEQFF.

The rearrangement uses TRBV19 and TRBJ2-3; D is possibly TRBD2 (8 bases). Germline CDR1 reads LNHDA; CDR2 reads SQIVND (reference sequence). The length of the CDR3 is 15 residues. V lost 6 bases and J lost 3, with 16 bases in between. CDR3 in amino acids: CASRTGAGGTDTQYF. In nucleotides, the CDR3 is TGTGCCAGTAGAACAGGGGCGGGGGGAACAGATACGCAGTATTTT.

V and J are TRBV5-6 and TRBJ2-1; no definite D call. CDR3 length: 14 amino acids. Germline CDR1 is SGHDT and CDR2 is YYEEEE. V lost 2 bases and J 5 bases, leaving 11 bases between the germline ends. The CDR3 spells CASSLVERNNEQFF. The DNA for the CDR3 is TGTGCCAGCAGCTTAGTAGAGAGAAACAATGAGCAGTTCTTC.

The rearrangement joins TRBV7-2 to TRBJ2-1; TRBD2 aligns across 9 bases. This CDR3 has 17 residues. V was pared by 5 bases and J by 0 bases, with 8 bases of the junction left unmatched. In germline, CDR1 is SGHTA, CDR2 FQGNSA. CDR3 in amino acids: CASSPNLAGASYNEQFF. Here the CDR3 DNA reads TGTGCCAGCAGCCCCAACTTAGCGGGGGCCTCCTACAATGAGCAGTTCTTC. Full variable domain (rest looked up from reference TRBV7-2 and TRBJ2-1): GAGVSQSPSNKVTEKGKDVELRCDPISGHTALYWYRQSLGQGLEFLIYFQGNSAPDKSGLPSDRFSAERTGGSVSTLTIQRTQQEDSAVYLCASSPNLAGASYNEQFFGPGTRLTVL.

The chain is built from TRBV4-3 and TRBJ2-3; unclear D gene. V was trimmed by 1 base and J by 0 bases, leaving 5 bases between them. Germline values: CDR1 LGHNA, CDR2 YSLEER. The CDR3 consists of 14 residues. The CDR3 sequence: CASSQGGSTDTQYF. As DNA, the CDR3 is TGCGCCAGCAGCCAAGGAGGTAGCACAGATACGCAGTATTTT.

This clone was observed a few times. The V gene is TRBV3-1 (or the pseudogene TRBV3-2), the J gene TRBJ2-5; 11 bases map to TRBD2. CDR3 length: 15 amino acids. V shed 4 bases and J 5 bases; nucleotides not matched to a gene: 6. Per germline, CDR1 LGHDT and CDR2 YNNKEL (reference sequence). CDR3 sequence (DNA): TGTGCCAGCAGCCGACTAGCGGGATTGGGGGAGACCCAGTACTTC. Translation gives CASSRLAGLGETQYF.

The rearrangement uses TRBV19 and TRBJ2-3, with D perhaps matching TRBD2 (6 bases). The CDR3 is made up of 13 amino acids. Deletions cut 5 bases from V and 6 bases from J, with 12 bases between. CDR1 is LNHDA, CDR2 SQIVND, per germline (reference sequence). The CDR3 protein is CASSDRGSDTQYF. CDR3 bases: TGTGCCAGTAGTGATCGGGGGTCGGATACGCAGTATTTT.

The chain couples TRBV11-3 to TRBJ1-6; 10 nucleotides match TRBD1. Trimming took 4 bases from V and 3 from J; bases not matched to a gene: 3. Germline lookup yields CDR1 SGHNT and CDR2 YENEEA. The CDR3 sequence is 16 residues long. The CDR3 sequence: CASSSRDRGYNSPLHF. The CDR3 region has the DNA TGTGCCAGCAGCTCCAGGGACAGGGGCTATAATTCACCCCTCCACTTT.

V and J are TRBV3-1 (or the pseudogene TRBV3-2) and TRBJ2-1, with 12 bases aligning to TRBD2. CDR1 is LGHDT, CDR2 YNNKEL, per germline (reference sequence). This CDR3 contains 15 residues. The junction had 4 bases not matched to a gene; V was cut back by 2 bases and J by 8 bases. The CDR3 region is CASSQLAGGPHEQFF. In DNA form, the CDR3 reads TGTGCCAGCAGCCAACTAGCGGGGGGGCCCCATGAGCAGTTCTTC.

The chain couples TRBV15 to TRBJ2-3; D might be TRBD2 (6 bases). The germline gives CDR1 LNHNV, CDR2 YYDKDF (reference sequence). Trimming removed 1 base from V and 3 bases from J, with 11 bases in between. The CDR3 extends over 15 amino acids. CDR3 DNA: TGTGCCACCAGCAGAGGTGGGGAGGCGACAGATACGCAGTATTTT. Its translation: CATSRGGEATDTQYF.

The chain carries TRBV2 and TRBJ2-5; D uncertain. The length of the CDR3 is 12 residues. CDR1 and CDR2 (germline): SNHLY, FYNNEI. V lost 6 bases, J lost 0 bases, and 5 bases lay in between. The CDR3, as DNA: TGTGCCAGCAGAGGGAACCAAGAGACCCAGTACTTC. Encoded protein: CASRGNQETQYF.

The V gene is TRBV3-1 (or the pseudogene TRBV3-2), the J gene TRBJ1-3; D is undetermined. The CDR3 consists of 15 residues. Trimming removed 7 bases at V and 4 bases at J, with 17 bases between. Germline V lookup: CDR1 LGHDT, CDR2 YNNKEL (reference sequence). CDR3 protein: CASTNNRGRGNTIYF. The CDR3 DNA reads as TGTGCCAGCACCAACAACCGGGGAAGGGGAAACACCATATATTTT.

The chain carries TRBV2 and TRBJ1-5; weak D call: TRBD1 (6 bases). The germline V gene has CDR1 SNHLY and CDR2 FYNNEI. The CDR3 totals 16 residues. The V end lost 2 bases, the J end lost 6 bases, and 17 bases lay between the germline ends. The CDR3 DNA is TGTGCCAGCAGTGAAAGGGGAGGACAGTTTACTCAGCCCCAGCATTTT. It is translated as CASSERGGQFTQPQHF.

The rearrangement joins TRBV5-5 to TRBJ2-5, with no clear D. The CDR3 contains 17 residues. Germline assignment: CDR1 SGHKS and CDR2 YYEKEE (reference sequence). V was trimmed by 5 bases and J by 5 bases, leaving 25 bases between them. CDR3 sequence reads: CASRKRLGESTRETQYF. The CDR3 DNA reads as TGTGCCAGCAGAAAACGTTTGGGCGAATCCACCCGGGAGACCCAGTACTTC.

This chain uses TRBV11-3 with TRBJ2-4; D remains unclear. The germline V gene encodes CDR1 SGHNT and CDR2 YENEEA. The CDR3 extends over 13 amino acids. The V end lost 6 bases, the J end lost 1 base, and 7 bases lay between the germline ends. CDR3 protein: CASRGYAKNIQYF. DNA for the CDR3: TGTGCCAGCAGGGGTTATGCCAAAAACATTCAGTACTTC.

V gene TRBV9 combines with J gene TRBJ2-2; D unclear. The CDR3 has 15 amino acids. V was cut by 3 bases and J by 4 bases, with 13 bases left in between. Per the germline V gene, CDR1 is SGDLS and CDR2 is YYNGEE. CDR3 protein: CASSAQIWATGELFF. The CDR3 region has the DNA TGTGCCAGCAGCGCCCAGATTTGGGCCACCGGGGAGCTGTTTTTT.

The gene calls are TRBV7-2 and TRBJ2-7; D gene uncertain. The CDR3 contains 11 residues. Germline V CDR1 and CDR2: SGHTA, FQGNSA. Trimming took 2 bases from V and 8 from J, leaving 7 bases between them. The CDR3 spells CASSLPPKQYF. The CDR3 DNA reads as TGTGCCAGCAGCTTACCCCCCAAGCAGTACTTC.

The J gene is TRBJ1-4, the V gene TRBV5-1, with 7 bases aligning to TRBD1. V trimming: 4 bases; J trimming: 4 bases; junction bases outside the gene matches: 7. CDR1 is SGHRS and CDR2 is YFSETQ in the germline V gene. The CDR3 covers 15 residues. CDR3 region: CASSPEGTVNEKLFF. The CDR3 DNA reads as TGCGCCAGCAGCCCGGAGGGGACAGTTAATGAAAAACTGTTTTTT.

J is TRBJ1-5 and V is TRBV7-2; no clear D gene. Trimming removed 5 bases at V and 0 bases at J, with 11 bases between. This CDR3 has 15 residues. The germline V gene encodes CDR1 SGHTA and CDR2 FQGNSA. The chain's CDR3 is CASSPGSPSNQPQHF. CDR3 sequence (DNA): TGTGCCAGCAGCCCTGGGAGTCCTAGCAATCAGCCCCAGCATTTT. Using reference TRBV7-2 and TRBJ1-5 for the parts outside the CDR3, the full variable domain is GAGVSQSPSNKVTEKGKDVELRCDPISGHTALYWYRQSLGQGLEFLIYFQGNSAPDKSGLPSDRFSAERTGGSVSTLTIQRTQQEDSAVYLCASSPGSPSNQPQHFGDGTRLSIL.

The rearrangement joins TRBV19 to TRBJ2-7; 10 bases are shared with TRBD2. This CDR3 region has 15 residues. V lost 4 bases and J lost 2; bases outside the gene matches: 5. The germline CDR1 and CDR2 sequences are LNHDA and SQIVND (reference sequence). The CDR3 loop is CASSTSGSRAYEQYF. As DNA, the CDR3 is TGTGCCAGTAGTACTAGCGGGAGTAGGGCCTACGAGCAGTACTTC. Filled out from reference TRBV19 and TRBJ2-7, the complete variable domain reads DGGITQSPKYLFRKEGQNVTLSCEQNLNHDAMYWYRQDPGQGLRLIYYSQIVNDFQKGDIAEGYSVSREKKESFPLTVTSAQKNPTAFYLCASSTSGSRAYEQYFGPGTRLTVT.